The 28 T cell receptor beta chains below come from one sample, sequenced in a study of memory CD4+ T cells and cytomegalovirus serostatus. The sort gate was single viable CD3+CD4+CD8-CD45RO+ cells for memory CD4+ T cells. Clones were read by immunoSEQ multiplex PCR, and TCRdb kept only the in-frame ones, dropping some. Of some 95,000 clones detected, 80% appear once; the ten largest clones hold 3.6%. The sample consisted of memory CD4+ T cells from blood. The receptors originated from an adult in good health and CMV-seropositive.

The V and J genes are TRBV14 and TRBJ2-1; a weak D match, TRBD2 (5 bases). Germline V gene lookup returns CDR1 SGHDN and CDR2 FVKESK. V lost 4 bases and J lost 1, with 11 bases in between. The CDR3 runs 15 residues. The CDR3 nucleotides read TGTGCCAGCAGCCCAGGACTCCCGTCCTACAATGAGCAGTTCTTC. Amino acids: CASSPGLPSYNEQFF.

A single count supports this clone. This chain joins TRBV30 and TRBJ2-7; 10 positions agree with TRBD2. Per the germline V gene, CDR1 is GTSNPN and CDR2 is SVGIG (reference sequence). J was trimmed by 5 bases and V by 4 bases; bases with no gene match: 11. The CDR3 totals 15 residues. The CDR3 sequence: CAWTTQSGRAHEQYF. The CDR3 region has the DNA TGTGCCTGGACCACTCAAAGCGGGAGGGCCCACGAGCAGTACTTC. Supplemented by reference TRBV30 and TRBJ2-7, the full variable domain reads SQTIHQWPATLVQPVGSPLSLECTVEGTSNPNLYWYRQAAGRGLQLLFYSVGIGQISSEVPQNLSASRPQDRQFILSSKKLLLSDSGFYLCAWTTQSGRAHEQYFGPGTRLTVT.

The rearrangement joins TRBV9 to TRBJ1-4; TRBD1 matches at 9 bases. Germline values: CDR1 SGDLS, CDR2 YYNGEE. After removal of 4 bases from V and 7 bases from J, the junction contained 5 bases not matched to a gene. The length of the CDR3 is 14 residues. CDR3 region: CASSPDRGGEKLFF. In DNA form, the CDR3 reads TGTGCCAGCAGCCCGGACAGGGGAGGTGAAAAACTGTTTTTT.

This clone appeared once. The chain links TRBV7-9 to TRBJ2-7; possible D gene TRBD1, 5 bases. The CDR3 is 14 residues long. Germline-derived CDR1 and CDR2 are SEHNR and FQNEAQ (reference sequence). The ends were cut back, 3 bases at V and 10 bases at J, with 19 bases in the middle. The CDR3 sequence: CASSFIQVDRAQYF. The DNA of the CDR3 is TGTGCCAGCAGCTTTATCCAGGTTGACAGAGCCCAGTACTTC.

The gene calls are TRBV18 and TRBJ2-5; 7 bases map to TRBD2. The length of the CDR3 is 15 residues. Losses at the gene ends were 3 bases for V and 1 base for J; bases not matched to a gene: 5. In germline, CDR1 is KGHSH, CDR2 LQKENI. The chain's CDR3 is CASSPGGIGQETQYF. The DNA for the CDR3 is TGTGCCAGCTCACCGGGGGGGATTGGCCAAGAGACCCAGTACTTC.

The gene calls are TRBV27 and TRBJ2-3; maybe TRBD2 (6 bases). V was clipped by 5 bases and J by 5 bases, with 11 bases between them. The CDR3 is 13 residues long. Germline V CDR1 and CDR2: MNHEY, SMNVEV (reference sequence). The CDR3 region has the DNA TGTGCCAGCAGTGCGACTAGGATAGATACGCAGTATTTT. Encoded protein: CASSATRIDTQYF.

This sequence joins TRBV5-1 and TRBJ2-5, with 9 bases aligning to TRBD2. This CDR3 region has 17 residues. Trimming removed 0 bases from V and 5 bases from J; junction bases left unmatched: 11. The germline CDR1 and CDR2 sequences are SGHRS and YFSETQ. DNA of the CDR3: TGCGCCAGCAGCTTGGCCACAAGCGGGAGGCCGGAGGAGACCCAGTACTTC. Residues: CASSLATSGRPEETQYF.

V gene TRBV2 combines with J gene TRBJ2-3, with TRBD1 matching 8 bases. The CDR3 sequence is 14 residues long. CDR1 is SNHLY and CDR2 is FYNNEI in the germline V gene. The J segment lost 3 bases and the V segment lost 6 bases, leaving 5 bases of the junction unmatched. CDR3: CASSVDRATDTQYF. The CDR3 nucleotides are TGTGCCAGCAGCGTGGACAGGGCGACAGATACGCAGTATTTT.

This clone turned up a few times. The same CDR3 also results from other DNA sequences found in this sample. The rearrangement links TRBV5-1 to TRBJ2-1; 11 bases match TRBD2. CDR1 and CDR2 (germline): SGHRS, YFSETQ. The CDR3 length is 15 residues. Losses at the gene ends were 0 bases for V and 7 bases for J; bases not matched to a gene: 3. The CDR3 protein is CASSLVAGGGNEQFF. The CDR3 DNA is TGCGCCAGCAGCTTGGTAGCGGGAGGGGGTAATGAGCAGTTCTTC.

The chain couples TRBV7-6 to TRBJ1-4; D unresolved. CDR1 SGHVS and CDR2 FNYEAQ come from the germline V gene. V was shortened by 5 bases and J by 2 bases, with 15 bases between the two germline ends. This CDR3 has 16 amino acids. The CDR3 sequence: CASSPKRGITNEKLFF. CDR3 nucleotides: TGTGCCAGCAGCCCTAAGCGAGGGATTACTAATGAAAAACTGTTTTTT. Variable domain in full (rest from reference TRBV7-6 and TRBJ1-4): GAGVSQSPRYKVTKRGQDVALRCDPISGHVSLYWYRQALGQGPEFLTYFNYEAQQDKSGLPNDRFSAERPEGSISTLTIQRTEQRDSAMYRCASSPKRGITNEKLFFGSGTQLSVL.

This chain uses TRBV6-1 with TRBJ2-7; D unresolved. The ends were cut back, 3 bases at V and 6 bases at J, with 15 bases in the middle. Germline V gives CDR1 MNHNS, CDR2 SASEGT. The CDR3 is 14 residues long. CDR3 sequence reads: CASSDSSLGREQYF. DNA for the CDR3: TGTGCCAGCAGTGATAGTTCACTCGGGCGCGAGCAGTACTTC.

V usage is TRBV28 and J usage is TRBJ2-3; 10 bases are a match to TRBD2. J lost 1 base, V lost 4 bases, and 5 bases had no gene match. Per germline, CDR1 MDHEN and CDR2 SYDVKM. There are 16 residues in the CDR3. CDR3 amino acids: CASSSILAGRTDTQYF. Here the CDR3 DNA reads TGTGCCAGCAGTTCGATACTAGCGGGACGCACAGATACGCAGTATTTT. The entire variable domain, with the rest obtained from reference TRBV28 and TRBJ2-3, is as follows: DVKVTQSSRYLVKRTGEKVFLECVQDMDHENMFWYRQDPGLGLRLIYFSYDVKMKEKGDIPEGYSVSREKKERFSLILESASTNQTSMYLCASSSILAGRTDTQYFGPGTRLTVL.

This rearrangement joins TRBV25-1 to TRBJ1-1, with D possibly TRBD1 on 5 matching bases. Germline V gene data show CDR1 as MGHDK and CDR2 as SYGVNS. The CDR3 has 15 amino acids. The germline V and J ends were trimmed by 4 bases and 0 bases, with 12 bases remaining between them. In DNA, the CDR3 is TGTGCCAGCAGTGGAGGCCGACAGCTGAACACTGAAGCTTTCTTT. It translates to CASSGGRQLNTEAFF.

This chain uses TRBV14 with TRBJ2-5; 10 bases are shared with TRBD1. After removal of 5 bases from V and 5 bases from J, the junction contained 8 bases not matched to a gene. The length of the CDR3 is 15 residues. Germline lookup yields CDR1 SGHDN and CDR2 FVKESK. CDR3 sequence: CASSSRTGGRETQYF. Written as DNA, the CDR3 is TGTGCCAGCAGCTCCCGGACAGGGGGGAGGGAGACCCAGTACTTC.

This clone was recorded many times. CDR3 sequence: CASSRGEGNTIYF. CDR3 bases: TGTGCCAGCAGCCGGGGAGAGGGAAACACCATATATTTT. The chain links TRBV7-6 to TRBJ1-3; D remains unclear. The CDR3 is made up of 13 amino acids. V dropped 5 bases and J dropped 4 bases, with 9 bases sitting between them. Germline CDR1 is SGHVS and CDR2 is FNYEAQ.

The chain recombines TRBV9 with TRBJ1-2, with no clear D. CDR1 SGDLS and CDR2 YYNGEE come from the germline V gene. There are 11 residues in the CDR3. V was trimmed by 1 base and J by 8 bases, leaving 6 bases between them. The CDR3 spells CASSVLRGYTF. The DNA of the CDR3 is TGTGCCAGCAGCGTATTAAGGGGCTACACCTTC.

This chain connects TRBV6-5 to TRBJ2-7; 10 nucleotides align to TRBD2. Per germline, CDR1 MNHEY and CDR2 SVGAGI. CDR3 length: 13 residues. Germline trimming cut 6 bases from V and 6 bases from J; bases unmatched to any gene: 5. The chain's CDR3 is CASSQTSGLEQYF. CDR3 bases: TGTGCCAGCAGCCAGACTAGCGGGCTCGAGCAGTACTTC.

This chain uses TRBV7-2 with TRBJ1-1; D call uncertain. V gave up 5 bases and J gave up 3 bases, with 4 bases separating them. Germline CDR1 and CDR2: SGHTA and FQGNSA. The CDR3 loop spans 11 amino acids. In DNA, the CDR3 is TGTGCCAGCAGCACAGACACTGAAGCTTTCTTT. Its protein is CASSTDTEAFF.

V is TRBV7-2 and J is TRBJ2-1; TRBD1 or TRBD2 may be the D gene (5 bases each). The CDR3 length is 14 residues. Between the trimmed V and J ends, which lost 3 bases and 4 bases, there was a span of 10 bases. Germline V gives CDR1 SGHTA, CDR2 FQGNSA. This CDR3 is CASSFHGGYNEQFF. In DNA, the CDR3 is TGTGCCAGCAGCTTTCATGGGGGTTACAATGAGCAGTTCTTC.

This chain's CDR3 is CASSDGGLHFEQYF. CDR3 coding DNA: TGTGCCAGCAGTGACGGGGGGCTGCACTTCGAGCAGTACTTC. The V and J genes are TRBV6-1 and TRBJ2-7, with D possibly TRBD2 on 7 matching bases. V lost 3 bases and J 6 bases, leaving 15 bases between the germline ends. Germline V gene data show CDR1 as MNHNS and CDR2 as SASEGT. This CDR3 has 14 amino acids.

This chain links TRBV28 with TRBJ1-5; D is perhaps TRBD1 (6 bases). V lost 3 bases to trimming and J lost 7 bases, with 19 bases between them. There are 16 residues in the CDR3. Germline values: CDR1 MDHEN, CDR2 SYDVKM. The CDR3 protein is CASSFSGTPSGQPQHF. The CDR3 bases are TGTGCCAGCAGTTTTAGTGGGACACCAAGCGGGCAGCCCCAGCATTTT.

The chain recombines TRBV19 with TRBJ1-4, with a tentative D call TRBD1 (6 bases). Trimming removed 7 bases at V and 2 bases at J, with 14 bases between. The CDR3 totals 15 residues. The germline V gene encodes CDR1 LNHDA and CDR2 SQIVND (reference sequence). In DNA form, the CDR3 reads TGTGCCAGTAACGACCCACAGGGTACTAATGAAAAACTGTTTTTT. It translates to CASNDPQGTNEKLFF.

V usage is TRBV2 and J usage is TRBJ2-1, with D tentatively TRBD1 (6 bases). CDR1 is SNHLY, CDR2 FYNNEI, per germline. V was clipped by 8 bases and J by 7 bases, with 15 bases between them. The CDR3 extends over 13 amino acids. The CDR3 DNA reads TGTGCCAGCGCCCCTGGGGGCGGGAATGAGCAGTTCTTC. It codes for CASAPGGGNEQFF.

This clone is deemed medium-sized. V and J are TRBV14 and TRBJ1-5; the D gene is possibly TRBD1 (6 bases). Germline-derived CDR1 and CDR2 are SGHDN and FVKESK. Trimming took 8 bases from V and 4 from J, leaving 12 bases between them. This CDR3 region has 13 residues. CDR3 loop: CASATGPNQPQHF. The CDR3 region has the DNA TGTGCCAGCGCTACAGGGCCGAATCAGCCCCAGCATTTT. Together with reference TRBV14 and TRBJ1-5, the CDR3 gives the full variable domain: EAGVTQFPSHSVIEKGQTVTLRCDPISGHDNLYWYRRVMGKEIKFLLHFVKESKQDESGMPNNRFLAERTGGTYSTLKVQPAELEDSGVYFCASATGPNQPQHFGDGTRLSIL.

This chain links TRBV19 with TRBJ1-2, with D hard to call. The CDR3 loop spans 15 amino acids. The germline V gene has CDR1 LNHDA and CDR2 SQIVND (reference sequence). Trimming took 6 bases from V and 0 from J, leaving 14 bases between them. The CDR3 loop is CASRVLRGANYGYTF. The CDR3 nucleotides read TGTGCCAGTAGGGTTTTGCGGGGAGCTAACTATGGCTACACCTTC.

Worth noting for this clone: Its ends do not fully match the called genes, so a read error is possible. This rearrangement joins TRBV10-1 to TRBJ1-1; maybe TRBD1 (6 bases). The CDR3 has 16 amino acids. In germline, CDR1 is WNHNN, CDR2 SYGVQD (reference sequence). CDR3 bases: TGCGCCAGCAGTGAGCGACAGGACCCGGCGAACAATGAAGCTTTCTTT. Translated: CASSERQDPANNEAFF.

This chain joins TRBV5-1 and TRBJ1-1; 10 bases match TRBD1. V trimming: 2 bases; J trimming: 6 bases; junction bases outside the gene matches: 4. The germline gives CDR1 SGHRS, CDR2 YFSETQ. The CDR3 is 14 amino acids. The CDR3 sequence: CASSLLGQGAEAFF. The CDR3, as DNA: TGCGCCAGCAGCTTACTAGGACAGGGGGCTGAAGCTTTCTTT.

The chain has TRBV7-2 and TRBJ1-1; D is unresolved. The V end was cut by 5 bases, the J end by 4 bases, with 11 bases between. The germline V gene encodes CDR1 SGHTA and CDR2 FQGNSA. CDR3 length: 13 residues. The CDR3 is CASSMRQGTEAFF. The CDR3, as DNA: TGTGCCAGCAGCATGAGACAAGGCACTGAAGCTTTCTTT.